The 15 T cell receptor beta chains below come from one sample, sequenced in a study of blood T cell repertoires in COVID-19. Sequenced by immunoSEQ multiplex PCR; TCRdb stores in-frame clones only, minus some. The repertoire has 100,000 to 150,000 clones, approximately 85% of them found once; the top ten carry about 17%. The sequenced sample was peripheral blood. Source of these receptors: a man aged 30 to 45 with COVID-19, enrolled during active disease.

This chain connects TRBV12-3 or TRBV12-4 to TRBJ1-6, with TRBD1 matching over 7 bases. With 8 bases clipped from V and 3 bases from J, the junction kept 1 base outside the gene matches. The CDR3 spans 13 residues. CDR3 nucleotide sequence: TGTGCCAGCCAGGGGGTCTATAATTCACCCCTCCACTTT. Protein sequence: CASQGVYNSPLHF.

The CDR3 is CASSLSREAFF. CDR3 in DNA: TGTGCCAGCAGCTTAAGCAGGGAAGCTTTCTTT. V gene TRBV11-2 combines with J gene TRBJ1-1; D is undetermined. The CDR3 has 11 residues. Trimming took 2 bases from V and 8 from J, leaving 6 bases between them. Looked up from germline, CDR1 is SGHAT and CDR2 is FQNNGV.

In this sample, this clone turned up a few times. The rearrangement joins TRBV29-1 to TRBJ1-5, with D possibly matching TRBD1 (5 bases). The germline CDR1 and CDR2 sequences are SQVTM and ANQGSEA. The V and J ends lost 4 bases and 3 bases respectively, with 10 bases between them. This CDR3 is 13 amino acids long. The CDR3 DNA reads as TGCAGCGTTGCCGACAGCCTCAATCAGCCCCAGCATTTT. Its protein product is CSVADSLNQPQHF.

The chain couples TRBV19 to TRBJ2-7; tentatively, D is TRBD2 (6 bases). V was clipped by 8 bases and J by 0 bases, with 11 bases between them. The CDR3 is 13 residues long. Germline V gene lookup returns CDR1 LNHDA and CDR2 SQIVND (reference sequence). In DNA form, the CDR3 reads TGTGCCAGTTCGGGACTGCCCTCCTACGAGCAGTACTTC. Its protein is CASSGLPSYEQYF. Supplemented by reference TRBV19 and TRBJ2-7, the full variable domain reads DGGITQSPKYLFRKEGQNVTLSCEQNLNHDAMYWYRQDPGQGLRLIYYSQIVNDFQKGDIAEGYSVSREKKESFPLTVTSAQKNPTAFYLCASSGLPSYEQYFGPGTRLTVT.

This clone was found a few times. Different DNA sequences within this sample yield the same CDR3. This chain connects TRBV27 to TRBJ1-1, with D maybe TRBD1 (6 bases). The CDR3 is 13 amino acids. With 3 bases removed from V and 1 base from J, the gap between germline ends came to 6 bases. The germline gives CDR1 MNHEY, CDR2 SMNVEV (reference sequence). DNA for the CDR3: TGTGCCAGCAGTTTCAGGGGGAACACTGAAGCTTTCTTT. Protein: CASSFRGNTEAFF.

The gene calls are TRBV5-4 and TRBJ2-5; TRBD1 matches at 11 bases. Germline V lookup: CDR1 SGHNT, CDR2 YYREEE (reference sequence). CDR3 length equals 16 residues. J was trimmed by 5 bases and V by 0 bases; bases with no gene match: 6. The CDR3, as DNA: TGTGCCAGCAGCTTGGGCCCGGGACAGGGGGAGGAGACCCAGTACTTC. This encodes CASSLGPGQGEETQYF.

V gene TRBV30 combines with J gene TRBJ1-1; D is unclear. Germline V gives CDR1 GTSNPN, CDR2 SVGIG (reference sequence). The CDR3 totals 15 residues. The V gene lost 0 bases and the J gene lost 1 base, with 12 bases spanning the gap. This CDR3 reads CAWSVKAGKNTEAFF. Here the CDR3 DNA reads TGTGCCTGGAGTGTAAAGGCCGGGAAGAACACTGAAGCTTTCTTT.

The CDR3 sequence: CASSMTQANEQFF. As DNA, the CDR3 is TGTGCCAGTAGTATGACCCAGGCCAATGAGCAGTTCTTC. This chain uses TRBV19 with TRBJ2-1; D gene ambiguous. Trimming left V 3 bases short and J 6 bases short, with 9 bases between. From germline, CDR1 is LNHDA and CDR2 SQIVND (reference sequence). This CDR3 spans 13 amino acids.

The gene calls are TRBV27 and TRBJ1-2, with D possibly matching TRBD1 (5 bases). CDR3 size: 16 residues. V dropped 2 bases and J dropped 4 bases, with 17 bases sitting between them. Germline CDR1 and CDR2: MNHEY and SMNVEV (reference sequence). In DNA, the CDR3 is TGTGCCAGCAGTTTAATTCCTCCTGGGCAGGGCTATGGCTACACCTTC. It codes for CASSLIPPGQGYGYTF.

The chain employs TRBV24-1 and TRBJ1-5; the D is unclear. The CDR3 has 15 amino acids. Trimming shortened V by 4 bases and J by 3 bases, and 12 bases separated the two germline ends. CDR1 is KGHDR and CDR2 is SFDVKD in the germline V gene. The CDR3 DNA sequence: TGTGCCACCAGTGAAGCCTCCGGGTTCAATCAGCCCCAGCATTTT. It encodes CATSEASGFNQPQHF.

J is TRBJ1-4 and V is TRBV4-1; a possible D gene is TRBD1 (5 bases). V shed 4 bases and J shed 3 bases, with 15 bases lying between them. This CDR3 is 16 amino acids long. Germline CDR1 is MGHRA and CDR2 is YSYEKL. The CDR3 region has the DNA TGCGCCAGCAGCCGATTTACAGGAATGGCTAATGAAAAACTGTTTTTT. This codes for CASSRFTGMANEKLFF.

V and J are TRBV6-6 and TRBJ1-1, with D maybe TRBD1 (5 bases). The CDR3 has 12 amino acids. V was pared by 6 bases and J by 4 bases, with 9 bases between. Per germline, CDR1 MNHNY and CDR2 SVGAGI (reference sequence). The CDR3 bases are TGTGCCAGCAGCAACGGGGGCACTGAAGCTTTCTTT. Protein product: CASSNGGTEAFF.

The chain uses TRBV10-3 and TRBJ1-1; the D is unclear. The CDR3 has 15 residues. In germline, CDR1 is ENHRY, CDR2 SYGVKD. Trimming pared 9 bases from V and 1 base from J, leaving 18 bases between. DNA for the CDR3: TGTGCCATACGATCGGGAAGGGTCGGGAACACTGAAGCTTTCTTT. Its translation is CAIRSGRVGNTEAFF.

The CDR3 region has the DNA TGTGCCAGCACCCACCCCGGACAGAACACTGAAGCTTTCTTT. This translates into CASTHPGQNTEAFF. The chain couples TRBV6-5 to TRBJ1-1; TRBD1 is a possible D gene (5 bases). Germline V CDR1 and CDR2: MNHEY, SVGAGI. The length of the CDR3 is 14 residues. V shed 7 bases and J shed 1 base, with 13 bases lying between them.

The J gene is TRBJ1-2, the V gene TRBV10-3, with D uncertain. The CDR3 sequence is 14 residues long. The V gene lost 0 bases and the J gene lost 8 bases, with 13 bases spanning the gap. Germline V gives CDR1 ENHRY, CDR2 SYGVKD. The CDR3, as DNA: TGTGCCATCAGTGAGTCCAGCGACCCTATCGGCTACACCTTC. This gives the protein CAISESSDPIGYTF.